This TCR beta chain emerged from a study of beta chain features in type 1 diabetes. Study background: Patient and healthy donor groups were alike in age, gender and cell yields. Findings and limits, study-wide: Patients with type 1 diabetes showed fewer VDJ junction insertions and more deletions. Because the template was cDNA, high-expressing cells might be over-represented.

Expressed TCRB transcripts were sequenced because the entire RNA isolate underwent reverse transcription. Sequencing was performed with immunoSEQ multiplex PCR; in TCRdb, only in-frame clones are kept and a portion is missing. In the table there are 450,000 or so clones, roughly 11% of which are singletons. Germline CDR1 KGHSH, CDR2 LQKENI. V lost 3 bases to trimming and J lost 1 base, with 7 bases between them. This CDR3 comprises 15 residues. This clone was detected only a few times. The antigen remains undetermined. The identical CDR3 is also encoded by other nucleotide sequences in the sample. What was sequenced was naive CD4+ T cells from blood. This receptor was taken from a woman aged 18-29 years in good health. J is TRBJ2-6 and V is TRBV18, with TRBD1 as a possible D gene (6 bases). The CDR3 nucleotides are TGTGCCAGCTCACCCCAGGGGTCTGGGGCCAACGTCCTGACTTTC. Its translation is CASSPQGSGANVLTF.